The next 16 T cell receptor beta chains were all read from a single sample in a study of brain T cells in children with intractable seizures. Profiling relied on immunoSEQ multiplex PCR, and the TCRdb table lists in-frame clones only, not all of them. The sample holds about 110,000 clones, 94% seen once. This material consisted of peripheral blood, taken at surgery. Receptors were obtained from a boy in the first two years of life with hemimegalencephaly and intractable seizures.

The chain links TRBV5-1 to TRBJ1-6; 9 nucleotides agree with TRBD1. Germline V gene lookup returns CDR1 SGHRS and CDR2 YFSETQ. J lost 7 bases, V lost 0 bases, and 2 bases had no gene match. This CDR3 is built from 15 residues. In DNA form, the CDR3 reads TGCGCCAGCAGCTTGGGGGGACAGGGAAATTCACCCCTCCACTTT. Translated: CASSLGGQGNSPLHF. The full variable domain, with the rest looked up from reference TRBV5-1 and TRBJ1-6, is KAGVTQTPRYLIKTRGQQVTLSCSPISGHRSVSWYQQTPGQGLQFLFEYFSETQRNKGNFPGRFSGRQFSNSRSEMNVSTLELGDSALYLCASSLGGQGNSPLHFGNGTRLTVT.

The chain is built from TRBV7-2 and TRBJ1-3, with TRBD1 matching 7 bases. Unmatched junction bases numbered 14, after V lost 5 bases and J lost 4 bases. The CDR3 has 17 amino acids. Germline CDR1 and CDR2: SGHTA and FQGNSA. The DNA for the CDR3 is TGTGCCAGCAGCCCCCTAAGTGTGACAGGGACGGGAAACACCATATATTTT. Residues: CASSPLSVTGTGNTIYF.

The rearrangement uses TRBV5-4 and TRBJ1-6; D might be TRBD1 (6 bases). Trimming removed 5 bases from V and 6 bases from J, with 12 bases in between. CDR1 is SGHNT and CDR2 is YYREEE in the germline V gene (reference sequence). The CDR3 has 14 amino acids. The CDR3 DNA reads TGTGCCAGCAGACACAGGGAACCTAATTCACCCCTCCACTTT. Translating it yields CASRHREPNSPLHF.

This chain uses TRBV2 with TRBJ2-3; D may be TRBD2 (5 bases). With 7 bases removed from V and 5 bases from J, the gap between germline ends came to 7 bases. The germline V gene encodes CDR1 SNHLY and CDR2 FYNNEI. This CDR3 is built from 11 residues. CDR3 nucleotide sequence: TGTGCCAGCACTGGAGGAGATACGCAGTATTTT. Amino acids: CASTGGDTQYF.

In its sample, this clone was seen a few times. The chain links TRBV6-5 to TRBJ2-2; D uncertain. V lost 10 bases and J lost 8, with 17 bases in between. The CDR3 runs 13 residues. Per germline, CDR1 MNHEY and CDR2 SVGAGI. CDR3 amino acids: CATQHLESGELFF. The CDR3 DNA sequence: TGTGCCACCCAGCACTTGGAATCAGGGGAGCTGTTTTTT.

The gene calls are TRBV28 and TRBJ2-3; D is unclear. Trimming pared 9 bases from V and 2 bases from J, leaving 12 bases between. The CDR3 length is 13 residues. The V gene's germline CDR1 is MDHEN and CDR2 SYDVKM. CDR3 bases: TGTGCCAGTTTAGACATTTCCACAGATACGCAGTATTTT. Encoded protein: CASLDISTDTQYF.

The rearrangement links TRBV28 to TRBJ1-3; the D is unclear. Germline V CDR1 and CDR2: MDHEN, SYDVKM. CDR3 size: 14 residues. V was clipped by 5 bases and J by 0 bases, with 8 bases between them. DNA of the CDR3: TGTGCCAGCAGTATCGCAGGCTCTGGAAACACCATATATTTT. Its translation is CASSIAGSGNTIYF.

Comment on this clone: A read error may produce the germline difference seen at one junction end. The rearrangement uses TRBV25-1 and TRBJ2-5, with 9 nucleotides matching TRBD2. The germline V gene has CDR1 MGHDK and CDR2 SYGVNS. The CDR3 is made up of 13 amino acids. The CDR3 protein is CASSELKGTSYDF. CDR3 in DNA: TGTGCCAGCAGTGAATTGAAAGGGACTAGCTACGACTTC.

The rearrangement links TRBV18 to TRBJ2-3; 15 positions agree with TRBD2. This CDR3 region has 18 residues. Germline trimming cut 1 base from V and 4 bases from J; bases unmatched to any gene: 6. Germline CDR1 reads KGHSH; CDR2 reads LQKENI. CDR3 DNA sequence: TGTGCCAGCTCACCACGCGGGACTAGCGGGAGGCACCCAGATACGCAGTATTTT. Protein sequence: CASSPRGTSGRHPDTQYF.

This chain uses TRBV7-9 with TRBJ2-1; maybe TRBD2 (6 bases). Deletions cut 1 base from V and 3 bases from J, with 13 bases between. Germline values: CDR1 SEHNR, CDR2 FQNEAQ (reference sequence). The CDR3 extends over 16 amino acids. In DNA form, the CDR3 reads TGTGCCAGCAGCTTAGGCGGAGGGGAGTACTACAATGAGCAGTTCTTC. This sequence encodes CASSLGGGEYYNEQFF.

This CDR3 reads CASSPLGNTEAFF. The CDR3 DNA is TGTGCCAGCTCACCACTGGGGAACACTGAAGCTTTCTTT. This chain joins TRBV18 and TRBJ1-1; D unresolved. The CDR3 contains 13 residues. With 1 base removed from V and 1 base from J, the gap between germline ends came to 4 bases. Germline V gene sequence: CDR1 KGHSH, CDR2 LQKENI.

The V gene is TRBV5-1, the J gene TRBJ2-2, with D uncertain. The V end lost 1 base, the J end lost 6 bases, and 16 bases lay between the germline ends. The CDR3 runs to 16 residues. The V gene's germline CDR1 is SGHRS and CDR2 YFSETQ. CDR3 in DNA: TGCGCCAGCAGCTTGAACGCAGGCTCTATCGCCGGGGAGCTGTTTTTT. Amino acid sequence: CASSLNAGSIAGELFF. The variable domain in full, completed from reference TRBV5-1 and TRBJ2-2, reads KAGVTQTPRYLIKTRGQQVTLSCSPISGHRSVSWYQQTPGQGLQFLFEYFSETQRNKGNFPGRFSGRQFSNSRSEMNVSTLELGDSALYLCASSLNAGSIAGELFFGEGSRLTVL.

The chain links TRBV28 to TRBJ2-7; no reliable D call. Germline CDR1 is MDHEN and CDR2 is SYDVKM. This CDR3 region has 13 residues. V lost 5 bases, J lost 2 bases, and 10 bases lay in between. This CDR3 reads CASSISDPYEQYF. The CDR3 DNA follows: TGTGCCAGCAGTATAAGCGACCCCTACGAGCAGTACTTC.

The chain has TRBV7-9 and TRBJ1-4; TRBD1 might be the D (5 bases). This CDR3 is 13 amino acids long. The germline CDR1 and CDR2 sequences are SEHNR and FQNEAQ (reference sequence). V lost 4 bases and J lost 5, with 8 bases in between. CDR3 sequence (DNA): TGTGCCAGCAGCTCAAGACAGAATGAAAAACTGTTTTTT. Residues: CASSSRQNEKLFF.

The chain couples TRBV11-2 to TRBJ2-1, with 7 bases identical to TRBD1. Trimming at V came to 3 bases and at J to 6 bases, leaving 8 bases not matched to a gene. CDR3 length equals 15 residues. The germline gives CDR1 SGHAT, CDR2 FQNNGV. The CDR3 protein is CASSFGRGSLNEQFF. CDR3 bases: TGTGCCAGCAGCTTCGGCAGGGGGTCCCTCAATGAGCAGTTCTTC.

The chain couples TRBV19 to TRBJ2-1; D might be TRBD1 or TRBD2, each matching 7 bases. The CDR3 runs to 12 residues. Germline CDR1 is LNHDA and CDR2 is SQIVND (reference sequence). Trimming took off 3 bases at V and 13 bases at J, with 13 bases between the two ends. The DNA of the CDR3 is TGTGCCAGTAGTATCGGGGGGACAGACCAGTTCTTC. Its translation is CASSIGGTDQFF.